The present entry profiles one T cell receptor (beta chain) with its context. The sample originates from a study of T cell responses to AZD1222 COVID-19 vaccine. Germline CDR1 SGHTA, CDR2 FQGTGA. V dropped 5 bases and J dropped 4; count of bases not matched to a gene: 6. This CDR3 region has 14 residues. The data were produced by immunoSEQ multiplex PCR, yet TCRdb's version contains in-frame clones alone and is incomplete. The profile shows some 30,000 clones, roughly 90% of them singletons. This sample comprised peripheral blood, obtained on day 0 of AZD1222 vaccination. This TCR was sampled from an adult in good health. This chain joins TRBV7-3 and TRBJ2-3, with 7 nucleotides matching TRBD1. This CDR3 reads CASSPGTVSDTQYF. The CDR3 DNA is TGTGCCAGCAGCCCTGGGACAGTCTCAGATACGCAGTATTTT.